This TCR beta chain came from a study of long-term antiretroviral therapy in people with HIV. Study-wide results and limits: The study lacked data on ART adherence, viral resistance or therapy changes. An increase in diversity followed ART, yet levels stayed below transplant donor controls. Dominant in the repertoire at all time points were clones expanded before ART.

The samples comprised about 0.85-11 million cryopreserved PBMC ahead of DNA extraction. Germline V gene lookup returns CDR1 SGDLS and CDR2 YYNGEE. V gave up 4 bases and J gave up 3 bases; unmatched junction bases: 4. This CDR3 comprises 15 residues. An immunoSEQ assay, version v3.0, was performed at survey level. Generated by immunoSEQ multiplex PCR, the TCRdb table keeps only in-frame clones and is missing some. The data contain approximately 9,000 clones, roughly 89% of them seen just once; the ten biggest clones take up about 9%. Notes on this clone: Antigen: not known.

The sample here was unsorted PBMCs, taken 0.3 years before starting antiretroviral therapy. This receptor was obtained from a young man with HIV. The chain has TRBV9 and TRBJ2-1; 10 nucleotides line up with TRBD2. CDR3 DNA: TGTGCCAGCAGCCCCCGGACTAGCGGCTACAATGAGCAGTTCTTC. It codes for CASSPRTSGYNEQFF.